A single TCR beta chain is shown here with its context. Its specificity is not known. The data were obtained in a study of OX40 agonist ivuxolimab in advanced cancers. For the study at large: Patients were given ivuxolimab, an antibody that agonizes OX40 (CD134). Partial response was recorded in three patients: one hepatocellular carcinoma and two cutaneous melanoma cases.

V lost 0 bases, J lost 0 bases, and 9 bases lay in between. CDR1 MNHEY and CDR2 SVGAGI come from the germline V gene. There are 15 residues in the CDR3. General study findings and limits: Patients who responded partially at 0.1-3.0 mg/kg showed clonal expansion ranking among the lowest. Expanded peripheral T cell antigen specificity was not determined.

Only in-frame clones appear in the TCRdb table, and some are missing; sequencing was by immunoSEQ multiplex PCR. The sample lists around 60,000 clones; approximately 90% were seen once. This chain joins TRBV6-5 and TRBJ2-7; the D gene is possibly TRBD1 (5 bases). The sample consisted of CD4+ or CD8+ T cells sorted from blood, taken in a trial of the OX40 agonist ivuxolimab. The source is an adult with an advanced solid tumor such as melanoma, head and neck, liver or kidney cancer. The CDR3 loop is CASSYSGPNSYEQYF. CDR3 coding DNA: TGTGCCAGCAGTTACTCGGGGCCGAACTCCTACGAGCAGTACTTC.